This TCR beta chain stems from a study of cytomegalovirus exposure and HLA in healthy donors. Both 60 Vbeta primers and 13 Jbeta primers went into the PCR. Sequencing was performed with immunoSEQ multiplex PCR; in TCRdb, only in-frame clones are kept and a portion is missing. In the table there are hundreds of thousands of clones, 65% to 85% of which are singletons. Comments on this clone: Its antigen is still unknown.

General study points: HLA alleles showed associations with 15,000 to 20,000 TCR beta sequences in a later analysis, at a 0.05 false discovery rate. Indistinguishable V segments, including TRBV6-2 and TRBV6-3, were excluded. Follow-up analysis later connected one missense variant in DCLRE1C with trimming of TCR beta V- and J-genes. Rare TCR sequences dominated, though some public TCRs recurred in many donors.

Germline-derived CDR1 and CDR2 are SGHNT and YYREEE (reference sequence). CDR3 length: 13 residues. The V and J ends lost 1 base and 4 bases respectively, with 8 bases between them. The gene calls are TRBV5-4 and TRBJ2-5, with D uncertain. The TCR originated in a female donor in good health and CMV-seronegative. Sequenced sample: PBMCs. CDR3: CASSLQVGETQYF. CDR3 DNA sequence: TGTGCCAGCAGCTTGCAGGTAGGAGAGACCCAGTACTTC.